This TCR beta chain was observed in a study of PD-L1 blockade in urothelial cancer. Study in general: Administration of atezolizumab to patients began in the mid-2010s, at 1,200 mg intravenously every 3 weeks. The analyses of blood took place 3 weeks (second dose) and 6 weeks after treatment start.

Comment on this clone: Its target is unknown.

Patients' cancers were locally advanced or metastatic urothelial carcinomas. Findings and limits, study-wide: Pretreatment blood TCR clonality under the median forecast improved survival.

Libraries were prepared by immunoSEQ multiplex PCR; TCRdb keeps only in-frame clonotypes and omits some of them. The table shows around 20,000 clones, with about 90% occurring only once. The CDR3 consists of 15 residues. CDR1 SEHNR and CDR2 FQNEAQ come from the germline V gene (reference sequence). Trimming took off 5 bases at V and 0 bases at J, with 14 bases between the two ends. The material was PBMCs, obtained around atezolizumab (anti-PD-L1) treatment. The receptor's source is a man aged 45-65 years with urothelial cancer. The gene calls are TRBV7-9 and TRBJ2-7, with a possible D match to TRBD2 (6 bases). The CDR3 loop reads CASSPRENPSYEQYF. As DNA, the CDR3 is TGTGCCAGCAGCCCTCGGGAGAACCCCTCCTACGAGCAGTACTTC. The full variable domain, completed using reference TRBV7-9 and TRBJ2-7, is DTGVSQNPRHKITKRGQNVTFRCDPISEHNRLYWYRQTLGQGPEFLTYFQNEAQLEKSRLLSDRFSAERPKGSFSTLEIQRTEQGDSAMYLCASSPRENPSYEQYFGPGTRLTVT.